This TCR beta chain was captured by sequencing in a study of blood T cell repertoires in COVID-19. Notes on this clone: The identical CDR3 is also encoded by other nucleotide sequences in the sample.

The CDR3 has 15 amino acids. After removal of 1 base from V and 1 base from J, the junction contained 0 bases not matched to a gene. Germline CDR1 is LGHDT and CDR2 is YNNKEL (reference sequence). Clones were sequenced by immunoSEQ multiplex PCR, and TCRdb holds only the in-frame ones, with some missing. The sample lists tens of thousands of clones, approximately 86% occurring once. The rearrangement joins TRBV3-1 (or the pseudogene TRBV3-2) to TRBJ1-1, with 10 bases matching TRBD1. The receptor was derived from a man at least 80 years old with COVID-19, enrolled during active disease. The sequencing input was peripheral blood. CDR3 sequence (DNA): TGTGCCAGCAGCCAAGGGACAGGGGGGAACACTGAAGCTTTCTTT. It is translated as CASSQGTGGNTEAFF.